This is a list of T cell receptor beta chains from one sample in a study of T cell repertoires in cytomegalovirus infection. Via MiXCR, TCRdb re-called the reads, giving one row per CDR3 protein. The table has about 210,000 distinct CDR3 sequences, 6.5% seen once. Sequencing was done on a sample of PBMCs. These receptors were taken from a human donor in good health (CMV status not recorded). Some clones in this sample may be carry-over from other donors' samples. Both conserved end residues are part of each CDR3. Fields, in order: CDR3 length, D gene, J gene, clone size, V gene, CDR3 protein, CDR3 DNA. A D gene is named only where the DNA matches it firmly. Rows give clone size only sometimes, using once, few, many, or a class for an expanded clone.

cdr3_length: 13; d_call: -; j_call: TRBJ1-1; clone_size: many; v_call: TRBV7-9; cdr3_aa: CASIQRGGTEAFF; cdr3_nt: TGTGCCAGCATCCAAAGGGGAGGGACTGAAGCTTTCTTT
cdr3_length: 15; d_call: -; j_call: TRBJ2-1; clone_size: many; v_call: TRBV9; cdr3_aa: CASSVGAGVDNEQFF; cdr3_nt: TGTGCCAGCAGCGTAGGGGCAGGGGTCGACAATGAGCAGTTCTTC
cdr3_length: 14; d_call: -; j_call: TRBJ1-5; clone_size: many; v_call: TRBV11-3; cdr3_aa: CASSLGQLNQPQHF; cdr3_nt: TGTGCCAGCAGCTTAGGGCAGCTCAATCAGCCCCAGCATTTT
cdr3_length: 15; d_call: -; j_call: TRBJ2-2; clone_size: -; v_call: TRBV6-2/TRBV6-3; cdr3_aa: CAINGRDLNTGELFF; cdr3_nt: TGTGCCATTAATGGGCGGGACCTTAACACCGGGGAGCTGTTTTTT
cdr3_length: 17; d_call: -; j_call: TRBJ2-3; clone_size: many; v_call: TRBV10-3; cdr3_aa: CAITRRGQLISTDTQYF; cdr3_nt: TGTGCCATCACTAGGCGGGGCCAGCTGATTAGCACAGATACGCAGTATTTT
cdr3_length: 17; d_call: -; j_call: TRBJ2-7; clone_size: many; v_call: TRBV7-6; cdr3_aa: CASSLGFQVGVSYEQYF; cdr3_nt: TGTGCCAGCAGCTTAGGATTCCAGGTCGGAGTTTCCTACGAGCAGTACTTC
cdr3_length: 14; d_call: -; j_call: TRBJ1-1; clone_size: many; v_call: TRBV28; cdr3_aa: CASSSPHENTEAFF; cdr3_nt: TGTGCCAGCAGTTCACCCCATGAGAACACTGAAGCTTTCTTT
cdr3_length: 14; d_call: -; j_call: TRBJ1-2; clone_size: few; v_call: TRBV29-1; cdr3_aa: CSVRIRTPGDGYTF; cdr3_nt: TGCAGCGTTAGAATACGGACTCCGGGAGATGGCTACACCTTC
cdr3_length: 12; d_call: -; j_call: TRBJ2-4; clone_size: many; v_call: TRBV29-1; cdr3_aa: CSVVGAKNIQYF; cdr3_nt: TGCAGCGTTGTAGGGGCCAAAAACATTCAGTACTTC
cdr3_length: 17; d_call: TRBD1; j_call: TRBJ1-4; clone_size: many; v_call: TRBV14; cdr3_aa: CASSQRRQGRTVEKLFF; cdr3_nt: TGTGCCAGCAGCCAACGTAGACAGGGGAGGACAGTTGAAAAACTGTTTTTT
cdr3_length: 16; d_call: TRBD2; j_call: TRBJ2-3; clone_size: -; v_call: TRBV20-1; cdr3_aa: CSARDTSGGRTDTQYF; cdr3_nt: TGCAGTGCTAGAGATACTAGCGGGGGGCGCACAGATACGCAGTATTTT
cdr3_length: 14; d_call: -; j_call: TRBJ2-7; clone_size: many; v_call: TRBV7-8; cdr3_aa: CASSLAHRNYEQYF; cdr3_nt: TGTGCCAGCAGCTTAGCGCACCGGAACTACGAGCAGTACTTC
cdr3_length: 15; d_call: TRBD1; j_call: TRBJ2-5; clone_size: -; v_call: TRBV7-3; cdr3_aa: CASSLTRGFQETQYF; cdr3_nt: TGTGCCAGCAGCTTAACCAGGGGGTTCCAAGAGACCCAGTACTTC
cdr3_length: 14; d_call: -; j_call: TRBJ1-1; clone_size: many; v_call: TRBV7-2; cdr3_aa: CASGNAGWNTEAFF; cdr3_nt: TGTGCCAGCGGAAACGCGGGTTGGAACACTGAAGCTTTCTTT
cdr3_length: 13; d_call: -; j_call: TRBJ2-3; clone_size: many; v_call: TRBV19; cdr3_aa: CASRSGERDTQYF; cdr3_nt: TGTGCCAGTAGATCGGGCGAAAGAGATACGCAGTATTTT
cdr3_length: 21; d_call: -; j_call: TRBJ1-4; clone_size: many; v_call: TRBV7-6; cdr3_aa: CASSLVRGVGNRGLLEEKLFF; cdr3_nt: TGTGCCAGCAGCTTAGTACGGGGCGTTGGAAACCGCGGGTTATTAGAAGAAAAACTGTTTTTT
cdr3_length: 15; d_call: -; j_call: TRBJ2-2; clone_size: many; v_call: TRBV25-1; cdr3_aa: CASSGFPGRYGELFF; cdr3_nt: TGTGCCAGCAGTGGCTTCCCGGGACGATATGGGGAGCTGTTTTTT
cdr3_length: 14; d_call: -; j_call: TRBJ1-2; clone_size: many; v_call: TRBV28; cdr3_aa: CASSLFLRGYGYTF; cdr3_nt: TGTGCCAGCAGTTTATTCTTGAGGGGCTATGGCTACACCTTC
cdr3_length: 13; d_call: -; j_call: TRBJ2-3; clone_size: few; v_call: TRBV29-1; cdr3_aa: CSVADRSTDTQYF; cdr3_nt: TGCAGCGTTGCCGACAGGTCCACGGATACGCAGTATTTT
cdr3_length: 13; d_call: -; j_call: TRBJ1-1; clone_size: few; v_call: TRBV11-2; cdr3_aa: CASSPVGDTEAFF; cdr3_nt: TGTGCCAGCAGTCCTGTGGGCGACACTGAAGCTTTCTTT
cdr3_length: 15; d_call: TRBD2; j_call: TRBJ2-2; clone_size: many; v_call: TRBV7-2; cdr3_aa: CASIWVAGATGELFF; cdr3_nt: TGTGCCAGCATCTGGGTAGCGGGGGCCACCGGGGAGCTGTTTTTT
cdr3_length: 15; d_call: -; j_call: TRBJ1-4; clone_size: many; v_call: TRBV6-2/TRBV6-3; cdr3_aa: CASRHGQNRNEKLFF; cdr3_nt: TGTGCCAGCAGACATGGACAGAACCGGAATGAAAAACTGTTTTTT
cdr3_length: 16; d_call: -; j_call: TRBJ1-2; clone_size: many; v_call: TRBV28; cdr3_aa: CASSFFSLRHVNGYTF; cdr3_nt: TGTGCCAGCAGTTTTTTCTCTTTGCGTCACGTTAATGGCTACACCTTC
cdr3_length: 13; d_call: -; j_call: TRBJ2-7; clone_size: -; v_call: TRBV9; cdr3_aa: CASSVAPDYEQYF; cdr3_nt: TGTGCCAGCAGCGTAGCTCCTGACTACGAGCAGTACTTC
cdr3_length: 15; d_call: -; j_call: TRBJ2-2; clone_size: -; v_call: TRBV10-3; cdr3_aa: CAISESTRNTGELFF; cdr3_nt: TGTGCCATCAGTGAGTCGACTAGGAACACCGGGGAGCTGTTTTTT
cdr3_length: 13; d_call: -; j_call: TRBJ2-1; clone_size: many; v_call: TRBV20-1; cdr3_aa: CSAGRSLSNEQFF; cdr3_nt: TGCAGTGCTGGTCGGTCGCTTTCTAATGAGCAGTTCTTC
cdr3_length: 15; d_call: -; j_call: TRBJ2-1; clone_size: many; v_call: TRBV4-3; cdr3_aa: CASSQGMQQGREQFF; cdr3_nt: TGCGCCAGCAGCCAAGGAATGCAACAGGGTCGGGAGCAGTTCTTC
cdr3_length: 13; d_call: TRBD1; j_call: TRBJ2-1; clone_size: few; v_call: TRBV29-1; cdr3_aa: CSADRGLYNEQFF; cdr3_nt: TGCAGCGCCGACAGGGGCCTTTACAATGAGCAGTTCTTC
cdr3_length: 15; d_call: -; j_call: TRBJ1-1; clone_size: many; v_call: TRBV7-9; cdr3_aa: CASSLLAGSNTEAFF; cdr3_nt: TGTGCCAGCAGCTTACTGGCGGGATCAAACACTGAAGCTTTCTTT